This paragraph reports one TCR beta chain. What it binds is unknown. The record originates from a study of T cell responses to AZD1222 COVID-19 vaccine. Whole-study results and caveats: The sample set comprised mostly white British donors with more females, and clonal diversity was possibly underestimated. Without day 14 samples, only post-peak T cell repertoires were studied.

From germline, CDR1 is GTSNPN and CDR2 SVGIG (reference sequence). Trimming pared 4 bases from V and 0 bases from J, leaving 12 bases between. This CDR3 has 14 residues. Sequenced by immunoSEQ multiplex PCR; TCRdb stores in-frame clones only, minus some. The sample carries around 130,000 clones, approximately 94% recorded once. The input for sequencing was peripheral blood, taken on day 0 of AZD1222 vaccination. This TCR was recovered from an adult in good health. This chain links TRBV30 with TRBJ1-1; tentative D call: TRBD1 (6 bases). The CDR3 reads CAWNQGFMNTEAFF. In DNA, the CDR3 is TGTGCCTGGAATCAGGGGTTCATGAACACTGAAGCTTTCTTT.